Shown below are 16 T cell receptor beta chains from a single sample sequenced in a study of CD8 T cells in Susac syndrome. After extraction with the RNeasy kit, about 0.45 to 1 ug of the RNA was reverse transcribed using random hexamers. TCRdb reanalysed the immunoSEQ multiplex PCR reads using MiXCR and keeps one entry per CDR3 protein. The table shows 40,000 to 55,000 distinct CDR3 sequences, with around 93% occurring only once. The specimen sequenced was CD8+ T cells from PBMCs. Receptor source: a human donor with multiple sclerosis.

J is TRBJ2-1 and V is TRBV20-1; no reliable D call. The CDR3 has 14 amino acids. Per germline, CDR1 DFQATT and CDR2 SNEGSKA (reference sequence). The germline V and J ends were trimmed by 5 bases and 8 bases, with 19 bases remaining between them. CDR3 loop: CSAGRTGRWDEQFF. CDR3 nucleotides: TGCAGTGCTGGCCGGACGGGCCGTTGGGATGAGCAGTTCTTC.

V gene TRBV13 combines with J gene TRBJ2-1; D not resolved. The germline CDR1 and CDR2 sequences are PRHDT and FYEKMQ (reference sequence). With 4 bases removed from V and 7 bases from J, the gap between germline ends came to 11 bases. The CDR3 spans 13 residues. CDR3: CASSSRPKNEQFF. The CDR3 DNA reads as TGTGCCAGCAGCTCCCGACCCAAGAATGAGCAGTTCTTC. Drawing the rest from reference TRBV13 and TRBJ2-1, the complete variable domain is AAGVIQSPRHLIKEKRETATLKCYPIPRHDTVYWYQQGPGQDPQFLISFYEKMQSDKGSIPDRFSAQQFSDYHSELNMSSLELGDSALYFCASSSRPKNEQFFGPGTRLTVL.

The rearrangement uses TRBV25-1 and TRBJ1-2; unclear D gene. The ends were cut back, 5 bases at V and 6 bases at J, with 7 bases in the middle. In germline, CDR1 is MGHDK, CDR2 SYGVNS. CDR3 length: 11 residues. The CDR3 nucleotides are TGTGCCAGCAGTTTCGGGGATGGCTACACCTTC. This encodes CASSFGDGYTF.

CDR3 sequence (DNA): TGTGCCAGCAACTACGAGGGAGGCGGGGGGTTATTGTACCAAGAGACCCAGTACTTC. Protein product: CASNYEGGGGLLYQETQYF. The V and J genes are TRBV2 and TRBJ2-5; TRBD2 aligns across 8 bases. CDR3 length: 19 residues. Per germline, CDR1 SNHLY and CDR2 FYNNEI. V was pared by 7 bases and J by 0 bases, with 19 bases of the junction left unmatched.

The genes are TRBV2 and TRBJ1-4, with D possibly TRBD1 on 5 matching bases. V lost 1 base and J 8 bases, leaving 14 bases between the germline ends. The CDR3 extends over 15 amino acids. Per germline, CDR1 SNHLY and CDR2 FYNNEI. This chain's CDR3 is CASSEVGEGEEKLFF. As DNA, the CDR3 is TGTGCCAGCAGTGAAGTAGGGGAAGGGGAGGAAAAACTGTTTTTT.

This chain uses TRBV27 with TRBJ2-5; possibly TRBD1 or TRBD2 for D (6 bases each). The CDR3 runs to 14 residues. Deletions cut 8 bases from V and 7 bases from J, with 20 bases between. The germline gives CDR1 MNHEY, CDR2 SMNVEV (reference sequence). DNA of the CDR3: TGTGCCAGCGGTGATTTGGTAGGGGGAGGGACCCAGTACTTC. The encoded protein is CASGDLVGGGTQYF.

V and J are TRBV14 and TRBJ1-1; unclear D gene. Germline assignment: CDR1 SGHDN and CDR2 FVKESK. The CDR3 is made up of 15 amino acids. Deletions cut 1 base from V and 2 bases from J, with 11 bases between. Here the CDR3 reads CASSQVLGLNTEAFF. In nucleotides, the CDR3 is TGTGCCAGCAGCCAAGTACTGGGTCTAAACACTGAAGCTTTCTTT.

The rearrangement joins TRBV5-6 to TRBJ2-1; D is perhaps TRBD1 (6 bases). The germline gives CDR1 SGHDT, CDR2 YYEEEE. Trimming took off 6 bases at V and 4 bases at J, with 14 bases between the two ends. The CDR3 is made up of 14 amino acids. The CDR3 DNA reads as TGTGCCAGCACGCCGGGACAAACTTACAATGAGCAGTTCTTC. As protein: CASTPGQTYNEQFF. Complete variable domain (other parts from reference TRBV5-6 and TRBJ2-1): DAGVTQSPTHLIKTRGQQVTLRCSPKSGHDTVSWYQQALGQGPQFIFQYYEEEERQRGNFPDRFSGHQFPNYSSELNVNALLLGDSALYLCASTPGQTYNEQFFGPGTRLTVL.

This chain uses TRBV29-1 with TRBJ1-2, with 9 bases that match TRBD1. This CDR3 spans 11 amino acids. V shed 6 bases and J 8 bases; nucleotides not matched to a gene: 4. CDR1 and CDR2 (germline): SQVTM, ANQGSEA. The CDR3 nucleotides read TGCAGCGTCCGACAGGGGGAGGGCTACACCTTC. This codes for CSVRQGEGYTF. Complete variable domain (other parts from reference TRBV29-1 and TRBJ1-2): SAVISQKPSRDICQRGTSLTIQCQVDSQVTMMFWYRQQPGQSLTLIATANQGSEATYESGFVIDKFPISRPNLTFSTLTVSNMSPEDSSIYLCSVRQGEGYTFGSGTRLTVV.

The rearrangement uses TRBV30 and TRBJ1-5; D ambiguous. Per germline, CDR1 GTSNPN and CDR2 SVGIG (reference sequence). Trimming cost V 0 bases and J 4 bases, with 4 bases left between them. This CDR3 has 12 amino acids. The CDR3 coding sequence is TGTGCCTGGAGTGTACAAAATCAGCCCCAGCATTTT. As protein: CAWSVQNQPQHF.

The rearrangement links TRBV13 to TRBJ1-6; D is undetermined. CDR3 size: 13 residues. Germline lookup yields CDR1 PRHDT and CDR2 FYEKMQ (reference sequence). V was cut by 0 bases and J by 9 bases, with 6 bases left in between. CDR3 residues: CASSLGGGSPLHF. The CDR3 DNA reads as TGTGCCAGCAGCTTAGGGGGCGGTTCACCCCTCCACTTT.

This rearrangement joins TRBV13 to TRBJ2-7; D is perhaps TRBD1 (5 bases). CDR1 PRHDT and CDR2 FYEKMQ come from the germline V gene (reference sequence). This CDR3 comprises 14 residues. V was trimmed by 6 bases and J by 3 bases, leaving 15 bases between them. The CDR3 nucleotides are TGTGCCAGCAGTCTTGACAGTAAAGGCTACGAGCAGTACTTC. It translates to CASSLDSKGYEQYF.

The V call is TRBV19, the J call TRBJ2-7; 7 nucleotides align to TRBD1. Germline V CDR1 and CDR2: LNHDA, SQIVND (reference sequence). Trimming removed 6 bases from V and 2 bases from J; junction bases left unmatched: 7. The CDR3 consists of 14 residues. CDR3 sequence (DNA): TGTGCCAGTAGCCAAACAGGGGAAGCCTACGAGCAGTACTTC. It yields the protein CASSQTGEAYEQYF.

The chain carries TRBV5-6 and TRBJ1-1; TRBD1 is a possible D gene (5 bases). Germline values: CDR1 SGHDT, CDR2 YYEEEE. The CDR3 has 13 amino acids. Deletions cut 0 bases from V and 5 bases from J, with 8 bases between. The CDR3 sequence is CASSLGGVTEAFF. The CDR3 bases are TGTGCCAGCAGCTTGGGAGGGGTGACTGAAGCTTTCTTT.

This sequence joins TRBV4-1 and TRBJ2-3; 7 bases line up with TRBD2. The CDR3 has 15 amino acids. The trim removed 1 base at V and 10 bases at J, leaving 11 bases unmatched. Germline lookup yields CDR1 MGHRA and CDR2 YSYEKL. CDR3 sequence: CASSQAMRGISAQYF. CDR3 sequence (DNA): TGCGCCAGCAGCCAAGCCATGCGGGGGATTAGTGCGCAGTATTTT.

This chain uses TRBV27 with TRBJ2-5; 9 bases line up with TRBD2. CDR1 is MNHEY and CDR2 is SMNVEV in the germline V gene (reference sequence). The ends lost 1 base at V and 2 bases at J; junction bases unmatched: 2. The CDR3 is 15 residues long. This chain's CDR3 is CASSLFSGGQETQYF. As DNA, the CDR3 is TGTGCCAGCAGTTTATTTAGCGGGGGTCAAGAGACCCAGTACTTC.